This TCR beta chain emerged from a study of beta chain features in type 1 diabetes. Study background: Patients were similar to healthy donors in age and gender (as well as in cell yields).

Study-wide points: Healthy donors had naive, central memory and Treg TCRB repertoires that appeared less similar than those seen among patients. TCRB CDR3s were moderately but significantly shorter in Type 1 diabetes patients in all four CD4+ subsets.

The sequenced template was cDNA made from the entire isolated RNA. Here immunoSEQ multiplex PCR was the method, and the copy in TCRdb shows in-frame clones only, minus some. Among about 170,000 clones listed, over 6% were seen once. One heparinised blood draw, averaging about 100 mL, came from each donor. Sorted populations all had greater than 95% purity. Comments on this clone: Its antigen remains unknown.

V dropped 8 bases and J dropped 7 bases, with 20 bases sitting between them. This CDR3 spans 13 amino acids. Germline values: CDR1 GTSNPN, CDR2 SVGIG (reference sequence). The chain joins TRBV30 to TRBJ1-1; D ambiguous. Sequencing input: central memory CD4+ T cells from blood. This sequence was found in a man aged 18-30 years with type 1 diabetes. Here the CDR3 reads CAPSFARFREAFF. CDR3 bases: TGTGCCCCTTCTTTTGCGCGGTTCCGTGAAGCTTTCTTT.